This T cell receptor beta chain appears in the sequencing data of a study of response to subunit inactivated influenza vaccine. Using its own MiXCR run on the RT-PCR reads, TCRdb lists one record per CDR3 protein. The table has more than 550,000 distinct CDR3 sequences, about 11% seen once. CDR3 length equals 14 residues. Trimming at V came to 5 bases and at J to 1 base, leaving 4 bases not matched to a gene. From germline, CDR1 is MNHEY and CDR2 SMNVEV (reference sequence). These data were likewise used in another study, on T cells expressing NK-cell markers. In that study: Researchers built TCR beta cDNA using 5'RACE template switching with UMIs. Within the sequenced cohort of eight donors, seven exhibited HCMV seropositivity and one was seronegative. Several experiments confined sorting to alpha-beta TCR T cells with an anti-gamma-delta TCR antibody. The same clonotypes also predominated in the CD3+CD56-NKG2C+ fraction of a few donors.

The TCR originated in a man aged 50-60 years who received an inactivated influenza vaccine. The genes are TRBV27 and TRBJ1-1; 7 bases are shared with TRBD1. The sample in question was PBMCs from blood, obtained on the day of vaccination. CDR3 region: CASSTGATNTEAFF. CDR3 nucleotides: TGTGCCAGCAGTACAGGGGCGACGAACACTGAAGCTTTCTTT.